This T cell receptor (beta chain) was captured by sequencing in a study of human T cells and chemical hapten exposure. Across the whole study: Patients, chiefly female, had alopecia areata, totalis or universalis.

The time point denotes: patch test 1, 2 weeks after DPC sensitization. The treatment was: therapeutic diphenylcyclopropenone sensitization with weekly scalp DPC. In the source study's methods: A per-sample median of about 95,000 TCRs was observed, with counts ranging from about 20,000 to 750,000. TCRdb reprocessed the RACE reads with MiXCR, giving one entry per CDR3 protein. The V and J calls here are based on TCRdb, not the publication. The sample includes some 340,000 distinct CDR3 sequences, 6% to 8.5% of them seen just once. The sample holds many counts of this clonotype. Losses at the gene ends were 0 bases for V and 18 bases for J; bases not matched to a gene: 11. The CDR3 runs 14 residues. Germline-derived CDR1 and CDR2 are SGHKS and YYEKEE (reference sequence).

This clonotype was sampled from a woman aged 18-29 years with alopecia areata. Some clones in this sample may be carry-over from other donors' samples. The sequences come from whole blood, collected in connection with sensitization to the hapten diphenylcyclopropenone (DPC). The chain carries TRBV5-5 and TRBJ1-6; 8 nucleotides match TRBD1. The CDR3 region is CASSLATGTGTPHF. The DNA for the CDR3 is TGTGCCAGCAGCTTGGCCACCGGGACAGGAACCCCCCACTTT.